In its sample, the clone carrying this T cell receptor (beta chain) was seen a few times. The antigen remains unidentified. The sample originates from a study of blood T cells in healthy people across ages. Samples each yielded at least 5.5 micrograms of total RNA. Regarding the study as a whole: In older individuals, TCR beta diversity per million T cells was lower, falling roughly linearly with age. Compared with aged donors, long-lived donors showed fewer expanded clones, suggesting selection.

The V gene end was trimmed by 8 bases and the J gene end by 0 bases; junction bases not matched to a gene: 1. CDR1 is SGHRS, CDR2 YFSETQ, per germline. The CDR3 contains 12 residues. The authors ran a second PCR of about 7 to 11 cycles using a sample-barcoded 5' primer and a J-beta primer mix. Sequencing of every sample gave 2.5 million or more CDR3-containing paired-end reads. TCRdb re-analysed the 5' RACE reads in MiXCR, keeping a single row per CDR3 protein. The table lists 1.5 million to 2 million distinct CDR3 sequences, about 30% of them singletons. What was sequenced was blood. This chain joins TRBV5-1 and TRBJ1-2; 7 nucleotides align to TRBD1. This sequence originates from a young woman in good health. CDR3 DNA: TGCGCCAGTCAGGGGGCTAACTATGGCTACACCTTC. It yields the protein CASQGANYGYTF.